This TCR beta chain was observed in a study of shared clonotypes between healthy human individuals. Study-wide context: Used for every donor were three CD4 naive, three CD4 memory, two CD8 naive and one CD8 memory plate.

Between the trimmed V and J ends, which lost 1 base and 9 bases, there was a span of 6 bases. The CDR3 is 12 amino acids. Germline V gives CDR1 SGHTA, CDR2 FQGTGA. Only in-frame clones appear in the TCRdb table, and some are missing; sequencing was by immunoSEQ multiplex PCR. The table shows 2 million to 2.5 million clones, with 93% occurring only once. The sequence was collected from a young man in good health. Some clones in this sample may be carry-over from other donors' samples. This chain links TRBV7-3 with TRBJ2-2; no clear D. The sequenced sample consisted of naive CD4+ T cells from PBMCs. Noted subset: CD45RA+ positively selected. CDR3 DNA sequence: TGTGCCAGCAGCTTAAACTCCAGGGAGCTGTTTTTT. Its protein is CASSLNSRELFF.